This T cell receptor (beta chain) was identified during a study of blood T cell repertoires in COVID-19. Across the study: Acute and convalescent COVID-19 specimens originated in the United States, Italy and Spain.

This CDR3 spans 15 amino acids. V lost 7 bases and J lost 5; bases outside the gene matches: 11. Germline CDR1 is SNHLY and CDR2 is FYNNEI. Methods used by the authors: Reference gene primer amplification gave nucleated cell count estimates. The table came from immunoSEQ multiplex PCR; TCRdb's copy has only in-frame clones and leaves some out. D and trimming come from the DNA, and the V and J calls and clone size come from that table. This table holds roughly 70,000 clones, 78% found once. The chain carries TRBV2 and TRBJ1-1; 9 bases are shared with TRBD1. Input material: peripheral blood. This TCR came from a human donor in a cohort sampled during active COVID-19. The CDR3 is CASIREMTGGTEAFF. DNA of the CDR3: TGTGCCAGCATAAGGGAAATGACAGGGGGAACTGAAGCTTTCTTT. Variable domain in full (rest from reference TRBV2 and TRBJ1-1): EPEVTQTPSHQVTQMGQEVILRCVPISNHLYFYWYRQILGQKVEFLVSFYNNEISEKSEIFDDQFSVERPDGSNFTLKIRSTKLEDSAMYFCASIREMTGGTEAFFGQGTRLTVV.